This T cell receptor (beta chain) appears in the sequencing data of a study of neoadjuvant nivolumab and ipilimumab in lung cancer. CDR3 length equals 14 residues. Germline V gene sequence: CDR1 SGHVS, CDR2 FQNEAQ. The trim removed 1 base at V and 6 bases at J, leaving 1 base unmatched. Sequencing was performed with immunoSEQ multiplex PCR; in TCRdb, only in-frame clones are kept and a portion is missing. Of approximately 7,700 clones in the sample, about nine tenths were seen once. Sequenced here: tumor tissue, sampled after neoadjuvant nivolumab, alone or with ipilimumab, at or shortly before surgery. This TCR was recovered from an adult with non-small cell lung cancer. Some clones in this sample may be carry-over from other donors' samples. The rearrangement joins TRBV7-8 to TRBJ1-2; 11 bases fit TRBD1. CDR3 DNA sequence: TGTGCCAGCAGCTTAGGGACAGGGGGCGATGGCTACACCTTC. This codes for CASSLGTGGDGYTF.